This TCR beta chain originates from a study of T cell changes during pregnancy in multiple sclerosis. Generated by immunoSEQ multiplex PCR, the TCRdb table keeps only in-frame clones and is missing some. The sample consists of over 45,000 clones, more than 85% of them appearing once. The germline CDR1 and CDR2 sequences are MDHEN and SYDVKM. Trimming took off 4 bases at V and 3 bases at J, with 13 bases between the two ends. The CDR3 is 15 amino acids. The rearrangement joins TRBV28 to TRBJ2-1; maybe TRBD2 (6 bases). Sequences were derived from CD8+ T cells from peripheral blood mononuclear cells, sampled in the third trimester of pregnancy. The TCR comes from a female donor with multiple sclerosis, enrolled in a pregnancy study. CDR3 sequence: CASSSSSDRYNEQFF. The DNA for the CDR3 is TGTGCCAGCAGTTCCTCTAGCGACCGCTACAATGAGCAGTTCTTC.